This T cell receptor beta chain appears in the sequencing data of a study of cytomegalovirus exposure and HLA in healthy donors (dated by TCRdb to the late 2010s). For the wider study: In an earlier analysis of 587 of the donors, 276 Gb of sequence data and 95 million to 130 million unique TCR beta sequences from 180 million or so T cells were reported. An early release that covered fewer than 750 HLA-typed donors contained approximately 300 gigabases of sequencing data and around 80 million unique TCR sequences. Among the approximately 430 genotyped donors, about 83% belonged to the genetic ancestry cluster associated with self-reported Caucasian donors. The aim of the study was to test whether cataloging public T cell receptors could identify signatures of past pathogen exposure. The study used immunosequencing to profile the T cell repertoires of approximately 630 subjects and linked those repertoires to cytomegalovirus serostatus. A separate validation cohort of 100 to 150 different subjects was used in addition to the roughly 670-subject first cohort. High-throughput TCR immunosequencing, statistical association of individual TCRs with disease status, and machine learning were combined to predict cytomegalovirus infection status. In a later analysis, previously published TCR beta repertoires from 550 to 700 donors were re-analyzed and high-resolution HLA genotyping was added so that TCR occurrence patterns could be studied. In the later analysis, no new phenotypic data were used to find candidate immune exposures; instead, reliance was placed on TCR beta sequences and their occurrence across donors. An earlier analysis of 587 of the donors applied high-throughput TCR beta sequencing to assess whether each TCR beta V gene segment acted as functional or pseudogenic. Donor age, sex, ethnicity and CMV serostatus were compiled alongside the repertoire data. A later genetic analysis used genome-wide SNP genotypes for about 55% of the 666 donors, treating that subset as a discovery cohort. Every repertoire in the discovery cohort had been generated on one and the same sequencing platform. HLA typing covered class I and class II loci at four-digit resolution. The number of typed donors differed by locus: about 620-640 for A, B, C, DRB1 and DQB1; 500 to 550 for DQA1; approximately 600 for DPA1; and roughly 490 for DPB1. Because of strong linkage in the cohort, five DR-DQ haplotypes were treated as single units for association and clustering. Among approximately 370 genotyped donors of the cohort, an average of about 240,000 unique TCR beta nucleotide sequences was sequenced per donor, of which about 18% were non-productive. The study at large found these results: According to the authors, the approach could potentially be generalized to other disease states and immunological phenotypes. The earlier analysis of about 600 of the donors excluded some 16 rarely observed V segments, including chromosome 9 orphons, because counts were too low. A later analysis found that most CMV-associated TCR beta chains appeared HLA-restricted, with HLA associations seemingly driven largely by CMV exposure. For the cohort, immune exposure information was limited to CMV serostatus. In both the original and validation cohorts, the classifier was reported to diagnose cytomegalovirus status with high specificity and sensitivity. Across donors, most TCR sequences were observed very rarely, whereas some public TCRs were present in many individuals. According to a later analysis, parvovirus B19, influenza, CMV and Epstein-Barr virus appeared linked to several top co-occurrence clusters. HLA typing was unavailable for some donors at each locus, so association tests used only the typed subset. Three of the identified cytomegalovirus-associated TCR beta chains were confirmed in vitro to be specific for cytomegalovirus antigens. In a later genetic analysis, a missense DCLRE1C variant was associated with V-gene and J-gene trimming of TCR beta chains, and the association was replicated in an independent cohort. A later analysis associated about 17,000 TCR beta sequences with specific HLA alleles at a false discovery rate of 0.05. The study listed 170 or so TCR beta chains as associated with cytomegalovirus. A further reported finding was that TCR beta sequences accurately predicted the HLA-A and HLA-B alleles for most subjects in the first cohort. Linkage disequilibrium might explain the correlated functional status among segregating V segments, but an unknown experimental factor could not be ruled out. In a later analysis, the rate of TCR association differed among HLA loci, with DRB1 alleles having the most associated TCRs and HLA-C alleles having the fewest. Roughly uniform sequencing depth across donors was assumed in presence/absence analyses, although this assumption may not hold. Strong co-occurrence of HLA alleles, especially DR and DQ, made assigning TCR associations to individual alleles difficult. In an earlier analysis of approximately 590 of the donors, most TCR beta V segments were observed in productive rearrangements about 90% or about 30% of the time, broadly matching IMGT annotations. Because the 87-base-pair reads could not distinguish some IMGT-functional V segments, including TRBV6-2 and TRBV6-3, those segments were excluded. Compared with the roughly 600-donor mean, donors in an Asian-associated ancestry cluster had fewer N-insertions in productive TCRs, according to a later genetic analysis. In a later analysis, HLA-associated TCR beta chains showed more clonal expansion and lower generation probabilities than non-associated chains that were equally common. A cluster of highly shared sequence variants was judged likely to represent a technical artifact of the sequencing pipeline. Only TCR beta chains were sequenced in this cohort, and the absence of alpha or paired-chain data limited detectable features.

From a lookup of the germline V gene (reference sequence), CDR1 and CDR2 are LNHDA and SQIVND. The CDR3 goes from the cysteine to the phenylalanine over 15 residues. Only the CDR3 part of the read is kept: 45 bases, read in frame from the first base. V lost 6 bases and J lost 4 bases, and the count of bases not matched to a germline gene is 6. The method was the immunoSEQ multiplex PCR assay. The multiplex PCR relied on a mix of 60 forward primers for TCR Vbeta segments and 13 reverse primers for TCR Jbeta segments. The CDR3 region of rearranged TCR beta genes was amplified from genomic DNA with a multiplex PCR assay. The amplified TCR beta libraries were sequenced on the Illumina HiSeq System as 87-base-pair reads. Regarding the original processing steps: Across the 640 or so repertoires, a later analysis counted 80 million or so unique TCR beta chains, around 11 million of which were shared by at least two donors. A nearest-neighbor algorithm error-corrected the raw reads and collapsed the reads into unique sequences, merging closely related sequences to remove PCR and sequencing errors. Alignment of CDR3 sequences to IMGT reference sequences was used to assign V, D and J gene segments. For a sequence to be retained, a match of at least six nucleotides to both a V gene segment and a J gene segment was required. A rearrangement counted as productive if the CDR3 had no stop codons and remained in frame with V and J, and every other rearrangement counted as non-productive. Following IMGT convention, CDR3 was defined as the stretch from the second conserved V-encoded cysteine up to the conserved J-encoded phenylalanine. In an earlier analysis of more than 550 of the donors, sequences lacking an unambiguous match to a single V gene segment were excluded. In an earlier analysis of several hundred of the donors, V segments were called functional above 56.7% productive rearrangements and were called segregating when the between-donor standard deviation exceeded 5%. A statistical classification framework was developed to diagnose cytomegalovirus status using the catalog of TCR beta chain sequences. In a later analysis, TCR nucleotide sequences were compared against IMGT/GENE-DB human TR gene sequences so that V and J genes could be assigned. Using the TCRdist pipeline, a later analysis assigned CDR3 sequences along with most-parsimonious VDJ recombination scenarios. In a later analysis, every TCR beta chain was defined by the combination of its CDR3 amino acid sequence and its V-gene family, and reads without a unique V-gene family were dropped. As a way to deal with suspected cross-contamination and a sequencing artifact, a later analysis dropped hundreds of nucleotide sequences that were highly shared and had low generation probability. For each public chain, a later analysis derived a clonal expansion index from normalized ranks of inferred template counts within each repertoire. A later analysis computed generation probabilities with a VDJ recombination model fitted to out-of-frame rearrangements, and checked the results against IGoR. In a later analysis, TCR-TCR, TCR-HLA and TCR-CMV co-occurrence was scored with hypergeometric tests, and a repertoire-size bias correction was applied to TCR pairs. False discovery rates were estimated in a later analysis by permuting HLA or CMV assignments 20 times. A later analysis grouped co-occurring TCRs with DBSCAN, adding TCRdist sequence similarity when clustering within HLA-allele-positive subsets. Repertoires with fewer than 30,000 or more than 120,000 public chains, plus five repertoires with anomalous nucleotide sharing, were excluded from co-occurrence clustering. In its TCRdb copy, this immuneACCESS table keeps in-frame sequences only and misses some clones. Where compared with another copy, unresolved V genes explain less than half of these, and the others have no known cause. V, J and clone size reflect that table, while D and trimming were determined from the DNA. The sample profile shows 65,000 to 100,000 clones; 75% to 85% of them were found once. Roughly 14% of the sample lies in the top ten.

Regarding this clone: Its recognized antigen is unknown. Base qualities are missing; no much larger clone stands one base away.

The cohort was made up of roughly 670 healthy bone marrow donors. Cohort members were all nominally healthy when sampled, although unrecorded immune exposures were likely present. The donor was CMV seropositive and was included in the group of 289 seropositive cohort members. Each donor provided a peripheral blood sample, and peripheral blood mononuclear cells were used for TCR beta sequencing. The Qiagen DNeasy Blood Extraction Kit was used to extract genomic DNA from the blood cell samples. This sequence originates from a middle-aged woman in good health and CMV-seropositive. The sequence is built from TRBV19 and TRBJ1-1; a stretch of 12 junction bases matches TRBD1. The sample taken for sequencing was PBMCs. CDR3 reads: CASRPGTGGGTEAFF. The DNA sequence is as follows: TGTGCCAGTAGGCCCGGGACAGGGGGCGGCACTGAAGCTTTCTTT.